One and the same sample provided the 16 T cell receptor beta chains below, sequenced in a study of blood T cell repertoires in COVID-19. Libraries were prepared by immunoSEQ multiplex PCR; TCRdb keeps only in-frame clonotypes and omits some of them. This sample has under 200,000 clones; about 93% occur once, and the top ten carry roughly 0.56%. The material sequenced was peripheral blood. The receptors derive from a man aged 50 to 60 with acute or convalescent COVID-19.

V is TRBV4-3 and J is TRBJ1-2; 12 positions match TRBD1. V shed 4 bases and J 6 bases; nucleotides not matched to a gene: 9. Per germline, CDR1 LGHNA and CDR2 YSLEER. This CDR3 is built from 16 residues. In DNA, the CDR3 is TGCGCCAGCAGCCGATGGGACAGGGGGCTTAAGGATGGCTACACCTTC. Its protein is CASSRWDRGLKDGYTF.

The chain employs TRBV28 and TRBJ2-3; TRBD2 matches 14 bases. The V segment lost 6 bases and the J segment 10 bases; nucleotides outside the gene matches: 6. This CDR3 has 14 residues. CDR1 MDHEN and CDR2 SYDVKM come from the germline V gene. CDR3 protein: CASRVGLAGAPQYF. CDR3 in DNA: TGTGCCAGCAGAGTGGGACTAGCGGGGGCGCCGCAGTATTTT.

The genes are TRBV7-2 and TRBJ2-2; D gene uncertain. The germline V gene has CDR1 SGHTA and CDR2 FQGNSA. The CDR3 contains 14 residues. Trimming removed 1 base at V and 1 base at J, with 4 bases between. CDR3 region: CASSLDWNTGELFF. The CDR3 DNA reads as TGTGCCAGCAGCTTAGACTGGAACACCGGGGAGCTGTTTTTT. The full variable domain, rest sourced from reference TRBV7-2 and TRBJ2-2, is GAGVSQSPSNKVTEKGKDVELRCDPISGHTALYWYRQSLGQGLEFLIYFQGNSAPDKSGLPSDRFSAERTGGSVSTLTIQRTQQEDSAVYLCASSLDWNTGELFFGEGSRLTVL.

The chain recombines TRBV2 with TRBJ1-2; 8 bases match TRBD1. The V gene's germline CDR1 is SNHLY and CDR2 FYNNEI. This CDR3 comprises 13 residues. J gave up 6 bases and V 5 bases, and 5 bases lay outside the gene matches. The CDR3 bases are TGTGCCAGCAGTCCGACAGGGGACGATGGCTACACCTTC. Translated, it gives CASSPTGDDGYTF.

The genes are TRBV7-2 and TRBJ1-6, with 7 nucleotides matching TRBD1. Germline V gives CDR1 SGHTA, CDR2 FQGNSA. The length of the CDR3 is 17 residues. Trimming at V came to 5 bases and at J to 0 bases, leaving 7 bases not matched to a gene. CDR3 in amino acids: CASSMRGPSSYNSPLHF. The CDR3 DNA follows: TGTGCCAGCAGCATGAGGGGGCCTAGCTCCTATAATTCACCCCTCCACTTT. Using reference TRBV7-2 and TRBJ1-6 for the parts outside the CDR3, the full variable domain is GAGVSQSPSNKVTEKGKDVELRCDPISGHTALYWYRQSLGQGLEFLIYFQGNSAPDKSGLPSDRFSAERTGGSVSTLTIQRTQQEDSAVYLCASSMRGPSSYNSPLHFGNGTRLTVT.

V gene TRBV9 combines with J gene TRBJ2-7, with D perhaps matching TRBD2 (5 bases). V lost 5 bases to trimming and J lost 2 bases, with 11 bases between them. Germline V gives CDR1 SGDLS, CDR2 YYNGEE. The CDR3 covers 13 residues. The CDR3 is CASRAPGTYEQYF. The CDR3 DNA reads TGTGCCAGCAGGGCACCGGGGACCTACGAGCAGTACTTC.

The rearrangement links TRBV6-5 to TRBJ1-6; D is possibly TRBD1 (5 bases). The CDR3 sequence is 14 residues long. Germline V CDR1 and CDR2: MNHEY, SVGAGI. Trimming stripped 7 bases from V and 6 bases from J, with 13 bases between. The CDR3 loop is CASKPGGINSPLHF. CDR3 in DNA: TGTGCCAGCAAACCGGGGGGGATTAATTCACCCCTCCACTTT.

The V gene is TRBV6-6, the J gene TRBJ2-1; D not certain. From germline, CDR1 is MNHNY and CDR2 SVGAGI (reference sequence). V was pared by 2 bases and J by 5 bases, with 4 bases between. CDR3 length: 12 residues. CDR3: CASSYRDNEQFF. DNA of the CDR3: TGTGCCAGCAGTTACCGGGACAATGAGCAGTTCTTC.

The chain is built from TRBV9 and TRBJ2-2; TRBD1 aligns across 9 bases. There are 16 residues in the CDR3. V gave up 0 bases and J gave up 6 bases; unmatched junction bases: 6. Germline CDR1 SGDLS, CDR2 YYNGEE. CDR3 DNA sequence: TGTGCCAGCAGCGTAGTTGGGACAGGGCTCGCCGGGGAGCTGTTTTTT. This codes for CASSVVGTGLAGELFF.

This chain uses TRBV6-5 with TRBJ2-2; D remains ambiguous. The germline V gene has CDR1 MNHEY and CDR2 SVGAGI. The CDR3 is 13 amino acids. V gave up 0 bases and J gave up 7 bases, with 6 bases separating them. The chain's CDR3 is CASSYSSVGELFF. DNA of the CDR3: TGTGCCAGCAGTTACTCGAGCGTCGGGGAGCTGTTTTTT.

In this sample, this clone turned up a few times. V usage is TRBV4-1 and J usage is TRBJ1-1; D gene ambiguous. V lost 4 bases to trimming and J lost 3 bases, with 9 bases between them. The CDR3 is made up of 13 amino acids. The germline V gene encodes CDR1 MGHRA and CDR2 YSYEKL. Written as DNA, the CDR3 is TGCGCCAGCAGCCCCCGACGGGACACTGAAGCTTTCTTT. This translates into CASSPRRDTEAFF.

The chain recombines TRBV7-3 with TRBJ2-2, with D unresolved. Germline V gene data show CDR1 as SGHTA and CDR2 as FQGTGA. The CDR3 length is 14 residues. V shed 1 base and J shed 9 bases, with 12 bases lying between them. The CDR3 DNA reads TGTGCCAGCAGCTTAATTCCAGATCCCCGGGAGCTGTTTTTT. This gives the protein CASSLIPDPRELFF.

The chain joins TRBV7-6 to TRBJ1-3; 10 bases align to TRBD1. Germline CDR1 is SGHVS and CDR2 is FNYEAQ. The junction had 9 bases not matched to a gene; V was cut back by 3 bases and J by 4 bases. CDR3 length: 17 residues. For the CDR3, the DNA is TGTGCCAGCAGCTTCTCTCCGGGACAGGGGATAGGAAACACCATATATTTT. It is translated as CASSFSPGQGIGNTIYF.

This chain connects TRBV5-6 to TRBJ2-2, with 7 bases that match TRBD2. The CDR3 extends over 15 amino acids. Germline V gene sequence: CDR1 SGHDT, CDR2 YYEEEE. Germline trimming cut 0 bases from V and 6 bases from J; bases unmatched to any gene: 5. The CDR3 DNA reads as TGTGCCAGCAGCTTGGTGAGCGGGGTTGCCGGGGAGCTGTTTTTT. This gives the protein CASSLVSGVAGELFF.

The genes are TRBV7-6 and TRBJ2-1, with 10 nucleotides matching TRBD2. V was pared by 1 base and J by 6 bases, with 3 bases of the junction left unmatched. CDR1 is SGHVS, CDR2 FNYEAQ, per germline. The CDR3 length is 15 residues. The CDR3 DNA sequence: TGTGCCAGCAGCTTAGGAACTAGCGGGGTCAATGAGCAGTTCTTC. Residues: CASSLGTSGVNEQFF.

CDR3 in amino acids: CAWSGLAGVADTQYF. CDR3 DNA: TGTGCCTGGAGTGGATTAGCGGGAGTGGCGGATACGCAGTATTTT. The chain joins TRBV30 to TRBJ2-3, with TRBD2 identical over 9 bases. This CDR3 spans 15 amino acids. V lost 1 base, J lost 6 bases, and 8 bases stayed unmatched. Germline V gives CDR1 GTSNPN, CDR2 SVGIG (reference sequence).